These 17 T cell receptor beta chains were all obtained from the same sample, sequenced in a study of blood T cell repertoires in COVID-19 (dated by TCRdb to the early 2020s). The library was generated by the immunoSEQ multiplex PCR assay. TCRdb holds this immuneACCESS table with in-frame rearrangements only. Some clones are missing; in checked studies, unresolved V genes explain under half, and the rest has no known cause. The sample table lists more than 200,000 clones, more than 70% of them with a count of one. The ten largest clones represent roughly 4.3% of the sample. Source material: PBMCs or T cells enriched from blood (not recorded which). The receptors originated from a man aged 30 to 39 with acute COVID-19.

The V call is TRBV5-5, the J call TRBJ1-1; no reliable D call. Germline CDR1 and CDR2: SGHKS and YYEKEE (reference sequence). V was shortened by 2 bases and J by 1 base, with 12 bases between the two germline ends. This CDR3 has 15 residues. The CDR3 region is CASSLARLQNTEAFF. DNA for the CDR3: TGTGCCAGCAGCTTAGCCCGACTTCAGAACACTGAAGCTTTCTTT. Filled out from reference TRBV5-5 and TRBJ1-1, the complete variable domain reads DAGVTQSPTHLIKTRGQQVTLRCSPISGHKSVSWYQQVLGQGPQFIFQYYEKEERGRGNFPDRFSARQFPNYSSELNVNALLLGDSALYLCASSLARLQNTEAFFGQGTRLTVV.

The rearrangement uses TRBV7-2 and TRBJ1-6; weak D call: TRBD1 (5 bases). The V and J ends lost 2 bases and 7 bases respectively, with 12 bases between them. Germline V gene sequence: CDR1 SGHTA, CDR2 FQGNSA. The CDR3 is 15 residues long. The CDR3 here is CASSLSAGMNSPLHF. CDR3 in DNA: TGTGCCAGCAGCTTATCGGCAGGGATGAATTCACCCCTCCACTTT.

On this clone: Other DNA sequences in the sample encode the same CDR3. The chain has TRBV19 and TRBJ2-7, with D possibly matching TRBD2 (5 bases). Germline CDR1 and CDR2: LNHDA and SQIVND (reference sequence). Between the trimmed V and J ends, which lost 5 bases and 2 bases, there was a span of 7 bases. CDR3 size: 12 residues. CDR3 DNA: TGTGCCAGTAGTGCCGGGACCTACGAGCAGTACTTC. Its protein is CASSAGTYEQYF.

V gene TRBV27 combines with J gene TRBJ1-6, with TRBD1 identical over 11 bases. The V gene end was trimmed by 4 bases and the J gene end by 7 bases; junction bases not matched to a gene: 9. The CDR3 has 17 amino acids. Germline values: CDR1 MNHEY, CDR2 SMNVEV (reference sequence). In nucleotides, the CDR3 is TGTGCCAGCAGTTCAGAAAGAGGGACAGGGGGAAATTCACCCCTCCACTTT. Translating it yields CASSSERGTGGNSPLHF.

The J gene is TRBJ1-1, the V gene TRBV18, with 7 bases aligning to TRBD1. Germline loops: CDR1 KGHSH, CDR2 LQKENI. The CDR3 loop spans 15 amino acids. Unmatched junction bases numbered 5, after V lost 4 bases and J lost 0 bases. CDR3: CASSRQGTMNTEAFF. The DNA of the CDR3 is TGTGCCAGCTCACGACAGGGAACCATGAACACTGAAGCTTTCTTT.

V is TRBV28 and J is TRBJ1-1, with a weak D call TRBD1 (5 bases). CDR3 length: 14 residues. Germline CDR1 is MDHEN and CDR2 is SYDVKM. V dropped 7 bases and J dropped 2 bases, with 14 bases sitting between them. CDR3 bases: TGTGCCAGCACCTGGGGGGGGGATAACACTGAAGCTTTCTTT. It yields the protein CASTWGGDNTEAFF. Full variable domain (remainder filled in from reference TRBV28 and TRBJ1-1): DVKVTQSSRYLVKRTGEKVFLECVQDMDHENMFWYRQDPGLGLRLIYFSYDVKMKEKGDIPEGYSVSREKKERFSLILESASTNQTSMYLCASTWGGDNTEAFFGQGTRLTVV.

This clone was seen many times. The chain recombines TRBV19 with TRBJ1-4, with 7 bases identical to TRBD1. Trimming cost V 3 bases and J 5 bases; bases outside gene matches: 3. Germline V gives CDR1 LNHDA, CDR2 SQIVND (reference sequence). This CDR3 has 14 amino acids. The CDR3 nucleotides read TGTGCCAGTAGTATGATGACAGGGAATGAAAAACTGTTTTTT. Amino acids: CASSMMTGNEKLFF.

In DNA, the CDR3 is TGTGCCAGCCGGACGGCAGGGGCGTTCTCGGGGGAGCTGTTTTTT. Protein sequence: CASRTAGAFSGELFF. The V call is TRBV11-2, the J call TRBJ2-2, with a tentative D call TRBD1 (6 bases). This CDR3 has 15 residues. From germline, CDR1 is SGHAT and CDR2 FQNNGV. The V end lost 8 bases, the J end lost 8 bases, and 21 bases lay between the germline ends.

CDR3 residues: CATRVGEGNQPQHF. As DNA, the CDR3 is TGCGCCACCAGGGTGGGAGAAGGCAATCAGCCCCAGCATTTT. This rearrangement joins TRBV23-1 to TRBJ1-5, with D possibly TRBD1 on 5 matching bases. TRBV23-1 is reported as an ORF; its role is uncertain. V lost 10 bases, J lost 2 bases, and 15 bases lay in between. This CDR3 is 14 amino acids long.

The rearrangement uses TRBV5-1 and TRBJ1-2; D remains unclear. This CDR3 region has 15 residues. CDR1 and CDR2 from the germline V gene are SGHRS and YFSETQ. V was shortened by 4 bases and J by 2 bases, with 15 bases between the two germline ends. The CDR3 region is CASSPPGNSNYGYTF. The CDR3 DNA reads TGCGCCAGCAGCCCCCCGGGGAATTCAAACTATGGCTACACCTTC.

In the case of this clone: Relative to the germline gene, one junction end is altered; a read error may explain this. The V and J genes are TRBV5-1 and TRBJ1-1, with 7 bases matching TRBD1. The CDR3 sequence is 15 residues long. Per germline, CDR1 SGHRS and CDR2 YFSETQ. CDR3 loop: CASSLAGTVNTEAFF. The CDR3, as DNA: TGCGCCAGCAGTTTGGCGGGGACAGTGAACACTGAAGCTTTCTTT.

The CDR3 DNA sequence: TGTGCCAGCAGTCCCACAGGACTAGCCGCCGGGGAGCTGTTTTTT. As protein: CASSPTGLAAGELFF. The chain carries TRBV2 and TRBJ2-2; 8 nucleotides match TRBD2. This CDR3 comprises 15 residues. Germline V gives CDR1 SNHLY, CDR2 FYNNEI. Trimming cost V 5 bases and J 6 bases; bases outside gene matches: 8.

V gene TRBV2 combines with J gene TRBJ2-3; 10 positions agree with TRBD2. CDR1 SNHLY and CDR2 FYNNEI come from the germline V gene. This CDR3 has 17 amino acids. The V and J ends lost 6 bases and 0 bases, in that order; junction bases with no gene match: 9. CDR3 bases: TGTGCCAGCAGCTACTCCGGACTAGCGGAAAGCACAGATACGCAGTATTTT. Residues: CASSYSGLAESTDTQYF.

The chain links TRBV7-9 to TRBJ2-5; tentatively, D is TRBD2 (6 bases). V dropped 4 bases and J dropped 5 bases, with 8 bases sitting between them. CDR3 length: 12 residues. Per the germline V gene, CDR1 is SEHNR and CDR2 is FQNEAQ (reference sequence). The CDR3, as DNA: TGTGCCAGCAGCTGGGAGGAGGAGACCCAGTACTTC. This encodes CASSWEEETQYF.

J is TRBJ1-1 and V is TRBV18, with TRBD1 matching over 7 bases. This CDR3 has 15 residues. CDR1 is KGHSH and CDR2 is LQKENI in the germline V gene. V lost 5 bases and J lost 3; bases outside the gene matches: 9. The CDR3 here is CASSSSYRGDTEAFF. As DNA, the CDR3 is TGTGCCAGCTCAAGCTCCTACAGGGGCGACACTGAAGCTTTCTTT.

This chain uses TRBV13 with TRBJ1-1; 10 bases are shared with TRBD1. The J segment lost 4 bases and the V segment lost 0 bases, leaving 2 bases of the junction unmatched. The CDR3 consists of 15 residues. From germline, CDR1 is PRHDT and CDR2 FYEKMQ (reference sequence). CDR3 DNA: TGTGCCAGCAGCTTAGGGACAGGGGGCGGCACTGAAGCTTTCTTT. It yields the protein CASSLGTGGGTEAFF.

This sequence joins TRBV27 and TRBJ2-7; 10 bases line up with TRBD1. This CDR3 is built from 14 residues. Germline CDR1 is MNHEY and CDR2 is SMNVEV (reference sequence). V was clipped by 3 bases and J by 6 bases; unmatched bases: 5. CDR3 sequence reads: CASSFQRTGGEQYF. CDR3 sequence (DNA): TGTGCCAGCAGTTTCCAGCGGACAGGGGGCGAGCAGTACTTC.